This TCR beta chain is from a study of identical twins. The CDR3 is 14 amino acids. Germline loops: CDR1 LNHNV, CDR2 YYDKDF (reference sequence). V was shortened by 5 bases and J by 5 bases, with 15 bases between the two germline ends. Donors were all healthy Caucasians. Study-wide findings and caveats: Compared with models, monozygotic twins showed more out-of-frame TCR alpha sharing.

Only a few counts were recorded for this clonotype. The antigen is unknown. Each cDNA held unique molecular identifiers, and template switching gave it a universal primer site. TCRdb reanalysed the 5' RACE reads using MiXCR and keeps one entry per CDR3 protein. This sample has 200,000 to 300,000 distinct CDR3 sequences, with approximately 7% found just once. The data also belong to a second study, concerning yellow fever vaccine responses in identical twins. From that second work: Twins' vaccine T cell response reportedly seemed partly convergent, partly personalized.

Sequenced material: memory (CD45RO+) T cells sorted from blood. The clonotype was recovered from a woman aged 18-29 years in good health. V is TRBV15 and J is TRBJ2-5; weak D call: TRBD2 (6 bases). Written as DNA, the CDR3 is TGTGCCACCAGCCCCCGTCTGAGCGGGGAGACCCAGTACTTC. Translated: CATSPRLSGETQYF.